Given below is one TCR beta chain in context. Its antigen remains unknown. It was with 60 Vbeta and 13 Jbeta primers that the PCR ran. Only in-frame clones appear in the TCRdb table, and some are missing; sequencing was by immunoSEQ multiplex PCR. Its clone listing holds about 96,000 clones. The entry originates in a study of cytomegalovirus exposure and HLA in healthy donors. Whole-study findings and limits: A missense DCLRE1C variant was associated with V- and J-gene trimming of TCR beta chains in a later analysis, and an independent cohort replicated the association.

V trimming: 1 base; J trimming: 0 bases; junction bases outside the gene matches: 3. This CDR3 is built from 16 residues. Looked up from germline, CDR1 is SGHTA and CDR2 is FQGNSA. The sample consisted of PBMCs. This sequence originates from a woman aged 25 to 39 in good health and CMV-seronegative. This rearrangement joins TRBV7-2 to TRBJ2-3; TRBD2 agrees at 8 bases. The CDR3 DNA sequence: TGTGCCAGCAGCTTAGAGCGGGGGCCTAGCACAGATACGCAGTATTTT. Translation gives CASSLERGPSTDTQYF.